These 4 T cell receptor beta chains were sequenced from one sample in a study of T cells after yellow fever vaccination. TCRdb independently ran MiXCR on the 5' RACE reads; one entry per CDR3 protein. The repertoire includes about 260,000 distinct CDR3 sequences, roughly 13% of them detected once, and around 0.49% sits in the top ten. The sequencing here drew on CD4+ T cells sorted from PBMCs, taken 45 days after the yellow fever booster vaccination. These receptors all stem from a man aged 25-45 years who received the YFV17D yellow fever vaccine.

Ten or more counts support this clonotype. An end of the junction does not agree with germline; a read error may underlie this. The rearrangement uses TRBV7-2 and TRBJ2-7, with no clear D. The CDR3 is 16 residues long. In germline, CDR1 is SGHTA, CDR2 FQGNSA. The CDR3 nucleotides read TGTGCCAGCACCTTACGGTCGGCTGCTCCTTCCTACGAGCAGTACTTC. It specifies CASTLRSAAPSYEQYF.

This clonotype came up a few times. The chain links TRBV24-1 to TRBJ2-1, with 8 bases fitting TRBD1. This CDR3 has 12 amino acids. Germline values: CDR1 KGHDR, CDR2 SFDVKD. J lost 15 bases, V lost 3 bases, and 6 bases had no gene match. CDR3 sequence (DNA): TGTGCCACCAGTGATCTAGGACAGGGCCCGTTCTTC. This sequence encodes CATSDLGQGPFF.

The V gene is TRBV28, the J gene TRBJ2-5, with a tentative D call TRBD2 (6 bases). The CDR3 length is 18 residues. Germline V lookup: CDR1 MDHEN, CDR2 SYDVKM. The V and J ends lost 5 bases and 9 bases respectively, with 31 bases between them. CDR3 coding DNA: TGTGCCAGCAGTCCCCTACTAGCCCAATATATAACCTCGGTGGCCCAGTACTTC. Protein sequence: CASSPLLAQYITSVAQYF.

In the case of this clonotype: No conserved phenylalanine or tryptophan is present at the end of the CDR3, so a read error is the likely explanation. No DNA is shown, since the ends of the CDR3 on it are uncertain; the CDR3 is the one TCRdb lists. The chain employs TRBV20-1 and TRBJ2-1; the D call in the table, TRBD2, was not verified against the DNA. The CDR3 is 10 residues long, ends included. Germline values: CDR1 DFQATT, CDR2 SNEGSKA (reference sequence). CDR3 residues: CSAMTDWWSL.